This TCR beta chain was profiled in a study of blood T cell repertoires in COVID-19. As for the study in general: COVID-19 samples, acute and convalescent, were from the United States, Italy and Spain. PBMCs, B-cell-depleted T cells, or T cells were the source of the cDNA or gDNA that made up the material.

The CDR3 consists of 16 residues. The trim removed 7 bases at V and 3 bases at J, leaving 12 bases unmatched. Germline loops: CDR1 MGHDK, CDR2 SYGVNS. Original methodology: The authors estimated nucleated cell counts from reference gene primer amplification. Using immunoSEQ multiplex PCR, the repertoire was profiled, and TCRdb retains in-frame clones only, with some absent. V and J calls and clone size are those listed in that table; D and trimming were worked out from the DNA. The data contain over 200,000 clones, approximately 85% of them singletons. The sample comprised peripheral blood. The V call is TRBV25-1, the J call TRBJ2-7; 10 nucleotides agree with TRBD1. This clonotype was obtained from a woman aged 25 to 39 with acute or convalescent COVID-19. The CDR3 spells CASIGLGQGDHYEQYF. The CDR3 DNA sequence: TGTGCCAGCATTGGCCTCGGACAGGGGGATCACTACGAGCAGTACTTC.